This is a list of T cell receptor beta chains from one sample in a study of shared clonotypes between healthy human individuals. Here immunoSEQ multiplex PCR was the method, and the copy in TCRdb shows in-frame clones only, minus some. The sample holds around 2.1 million clones, 90% to 95% seen once. Sequenced: naive CD8+ T cells from PBMCs. Source of these receptors: a young man in good health. Some clones in this sample may be carry-over from other donors' samples. Both conserved end residues are part of each CDR3. A D gene is named only where the DNA matches it firmly.

TGTGCCAGCACTGGGCGGCGGGAGTGGATTCCGTACGAGCAGTACTTC | CASTGRREWIPYEQYF | TRBJ2-7 | TRBD2 | TRBV28
TGTGCCAGCAGCTTACTAGCGGGAGTTGAGACCCAGTACTTC | CASSLLAGVETQYF | TRBJ2-5 | TRBD2 | TRBV7-6
TGTGCCAGCAGCTTAAGCCAGGGCTACGAGCAGTACTTC | CASSLSQGYEQYF | TRBJ2-7 | NA | TRBV7-7
TGTGCCAGCAGCTTGGACAGGGGTGGGGGTGAAGCTTTCTTT | CASSLDRGGGEAFF | TRBJ1-1 | TRBD1 | TRBV7-6
TGTGCCAGCAGCCCCGGACTGTTGGATACGCAGTATTTT | CASSPGLLDTQYF | TRBJ2-3 | NA | TRBV9
TGTGCCAGCAGCCCCGCCGGAGTCGAAAAACTGTTTTTT | CASSPAGVEKLFF | TRBJ1-4 | NA | TRBV7-8
TGTGCCAGCAGCACTCACAGGGGGTTGTACACTGAAGCTTTCTTT | CASSTHRGLYTEAFF | TRBJ1-1 | TRBD1 | TRBV7-8
TGTGCCAGCAGCTTTTCGACGAACACCGGGGAGCTGTTTTTT | CASSFSTNTGELFF | TRBJ2-2 | NA | TRBV11-1
TGTGCCAGCAGTTTCCGAGATACGCAGTATTTT | CASSFRDTQYF | TRBJ2-3 | NA | TRBV28
TGTGCCAGCAGCGTAGAAGACGGACACAATGAGCAGTTCTTC | CASSVEDGHNEQFF | TRBJ2-1 | NA | TRBV9
TGTGCCAGCAGTCTAGTCCTTGACGAGCAGTACTTC | CASSLVLDEQYF | TRBJ2-7 | NA | TRBV2